One sample yielded the 10 T cell receptor beta chains listed below, sequenced in a study of T cells in localized non-small cell lung cancer. The protocol was immunoSEQ multiplex PCR, while the TCRdb copy is restricted to in-frame clones and leaves out a portion. The repertoire consists of 23,000 or so clones, with around 85% occurring once and the leading ten covering around 1.1%. Material: peripheral blood, obtained before any cancer treatment. The receptors derive from a woman between 35 and 70 years old with stage I lung adenocarcinoma.

Worth noting for this clone: This sample also contains other DNA sequences that code for the same CDR3. The genes are TRBV6-5 and TRBJ1-3, with D perhaps TRBD1 (5 bases). There are 14 residues in the CDR3. The V gene's germline CDR1 is MNHEY and CDR2 SVGAGI. The V and J ends lost 2 bases and 2 bases respectively, with 7 bases between them. The CDR3 DNA sequence: TGTGCCAGCAGTTACGGCAGGGCTGGAAACACCATATATTTT. This encodes CASSYGRAGNTIYF.

The rearrangement joins TRBV9 to TRBJ2-5; 7 bases agree with TRBD1. There are 15 residues in the CDR3. V lost 0 bases to trimming and J lost 0 bases; unmatched junction nucleotides: 2. Germline V gives CDR1 SGDLS, CDR2 YYNGEE. The CDR3 sequence is CASSVEGTDQETQYF. In nucleotides, the CDR3 is TGTGCCAGCAGCGTAGAGGGGACAGACCAAGAGACCCAGTACTTC.

This chain uses TRBV5-1 with TRBJ2-5, with D perhaps TRBD1 or TRBD2 (6 bases each). This CDR3 comprises 13 residues. The germline V gene encodes CDR1 SGHRS and CDR2 YFSETQ. Trimming left V 0 bases short and J 7 bases short, with 10 bases between. The CDR3, as DNA: TGCGCCAGCAGCTTGGAACAGGGAGGGACCCAGTACTTC. Its translation is CASSLEQGGTQYF.

CDR3 residues: CASSLPGNYNEQFF. CDR3 nucleotides: TGTGCCAGCAGCTTACCCGGGAACTACAATGAGCAGTTCTTC. This sequence joins TRBV7-2 and TRBJ2-1, with D perhaps matching TRBD2 (5 bases). The CDR3 loop spans 14 amino acids. Per the germline V gene, CDR1 is SGHTA and CDR2 is FQGNSA. The V gene lost 2 bases and the J gene lost 3 bases, with 8 bases spanning the gap.

This sequence joins TRBV11-3 and TRBJ2-2, with 8 nucleotides matching TRBD1. V lost 3 bases, J lost 3 bases, and 9 bases stayed unmatched. The CDR3 length is 17 residues. From germline, CDR1 is SGHNT and CDR2 YENEEA. Here the CDR3 DNA reads TGTGCCAGCAGCTTCGGCAGGGGGCGCGGTGACACCGGGGAGCTGTTTTTT. Its translation is CASSFGRGRGDTGELFF.

V gene TRBV5-6 combines with J gene TRBJ2-6, with D possibly being TRBD2 (5 bases). V lost 4 bases, J lost 1 base, and 9 bases lay in between. The germline V gene has CDR1 SGHDT and CDR2 YYEEEE. The CDR3 loop spans 15 amino acids. The CDR3 protein is CASSDEGSGANVLTF. As DNA, the CDR3 is TGTGCCAGCAGCGACGAGGGATCTGGGGCCAACGTCCTGACTTTC.

The V gene is TRBV7-6, the J gene TRBJ2-5; possible D gene TRBD2, 6 bases. The germline V gene has CDR1 SGHVS and CDR2 FNYEAQ. The CDR3 length is 15 residues. V lost 5 bases, J lost 6 bases, and 19 bases lay in between. This CDR3 is CASSTPGLTIKTQYF. The CDR3 DNA sequence: TGTGCCAGCAGCACGCCGGGACTCACAATAAAGACCCAGTACTTC. Complete variable domain (other parts from reference TRBV7-6 and TRBJ2-5): GAGVSQSPRYKVTKRGQDVALRCDPISGHVSLYWYRQALGQGPEFLTYFNYEAQQDKSGLPNDRFSAERPEGSISTLTIQRTEQRDSAMYRCASSTPGLTIKTQYFGPGTRLLVL.

The V call is TRBV11-2, the J call TRBJ2-1; 10 nucleotides match TRBD2. With 4 bases clipped from V and 9 bases from J, the junction kept 6 bases outside the gene matches. The CDR3 extends over 14 amino acids. Germline assignment: CDR1 SGHAT and CDR2 FQNNGV. CDR3 DNA sequence: TGTGCCAGCAGCTCCAGCGGGGGGGCCAGTGAGCAGTTCTTC. Protein: CASSSSGGASEQFF.

V gene TRBV28 combines with J gene TRBJ2-7; TRBD2 matches 14 bases. Trimming cost V 4 bases and J 12 bases; bases outside gene matches: 11. From germline, CDR1 is MDHEN and CDR2 SYDVKM. This CDR3 region has 15 residues. This CDR3 reads CASSSRGLAGGQAYF. For the CDR3, the DNA is TGTGCCAGCAGTTCCCGCGGACTAGCGGGGGGCCAGGCGTACTTC.

The gene calls are TRBV6-5 and TRBJ2-3, with D possibly called TRBD1 or TRBD2 (7 bases each). The CDR3 runs to 14 residues. Trimming left V 8 bases short and J 0 bases short, with 12 bases between. Germline CDR1 and CDR2: MNHEY and SVGAGI. The chain's CDR3 is CASGGGGSTDTQYF. The CDR3 nucleotides are TGTGCCAGCGGGGGAGGGGGCAGCACAGATACGCAGTATTTT.